The present TCR beta chain was sequenced within a study of CD8+ T cells in alopecia areata. Extracted from the samples, RNA was reverse transcribed into cDNA to serve as the sequencing template. Clones were read by immunoSEQ multiplex PCR, and TCRdb kept only the in-frame ones, dropping some. This table has approximately 57,000 clones, around 96% appearing once. The CDR3 loop spans 16 amino acids. Looked up from germline, CDR1 is MGHRA and CDR2 is YSYEKL. After removal of 0 bases from V and 5 bases from J, the junction contained 5 bases not matched to a gene. This receptor was identified in a human donor with alopecia areata. The source was CD8+ T cells sorted from blood, collected at week 0. The rearrangement links TRBV4-1 to TRBJ2-2, with TRBD2 matching over 8 bases. The CDR3 sequence: CASSQEGSGATGELFF. The CDR3 coding sequence is TGCGCCAGCAGCCAAGAGGGTAGCGGGGCGACCGGGGAGCTGTTTTTT.